This T cell receptor (beta chain) stems from a study of neurological immune-mediated disorders. Study observations and caveats: TCR-beta repertoires seemed private in all groups, with no expanded CDR3 amino acid sequences shared. HTLV-1-associated myelopathy led in TCR clonal expansion, while multiple sclerosis ranked lowest, below healthy controls.

The sample's time point: longitudinal time-point 3. 2 million unsorted PBMCs were stored in RNAlater at -80 °C before RNA extraction. From the 5' RACE reads, TCRdb called clonotypes with MiXCR, one entry per CDR3 protein. The table lists about 80,000 distinct CDR3 sequences, around 4.5% of them singletons. Looked up from germline, CDR1 is MNHNS and CDR2 is SASEGT. V lost 3 bases to trimming and J lost 6 bases, with 14 bases between them. The CDR3 is 14 residues long. In this sample, this clonotype turned up many times. Antigen unknown. This receptor was identified in a woman in her sixties with multiple sclerosis. The chain carries TRBV6-1 and TRBJ1-2; no reliable D call. Sequenced material: PBMCs. CDR3 loop: CASSDNLGSNGYTF. The CDR3 nucleotides read TGTGCCAGCAGTGATAATTTGGGCTCAAATGGCTACACCTTC.